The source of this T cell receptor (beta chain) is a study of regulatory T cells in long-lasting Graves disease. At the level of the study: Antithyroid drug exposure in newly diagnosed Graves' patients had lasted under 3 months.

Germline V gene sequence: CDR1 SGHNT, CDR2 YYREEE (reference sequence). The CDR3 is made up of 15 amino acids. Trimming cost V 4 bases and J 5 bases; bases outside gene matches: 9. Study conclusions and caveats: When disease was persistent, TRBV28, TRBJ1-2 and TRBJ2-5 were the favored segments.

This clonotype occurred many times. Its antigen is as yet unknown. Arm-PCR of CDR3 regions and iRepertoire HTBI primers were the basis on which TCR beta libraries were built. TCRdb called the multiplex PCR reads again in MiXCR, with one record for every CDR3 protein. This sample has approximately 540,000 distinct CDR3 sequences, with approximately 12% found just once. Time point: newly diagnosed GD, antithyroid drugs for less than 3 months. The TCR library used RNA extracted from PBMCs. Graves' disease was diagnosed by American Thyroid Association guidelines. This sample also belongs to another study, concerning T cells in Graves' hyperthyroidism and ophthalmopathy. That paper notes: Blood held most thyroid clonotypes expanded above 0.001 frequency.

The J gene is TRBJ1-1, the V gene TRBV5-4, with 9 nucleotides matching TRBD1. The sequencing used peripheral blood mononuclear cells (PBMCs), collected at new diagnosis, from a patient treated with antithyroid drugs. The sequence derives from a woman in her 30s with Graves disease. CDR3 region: CASSTDRGPLTEAFF. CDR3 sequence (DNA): TGTGCCAGCAGCACGGACAGGGGTCCTCTTACTGAAGCTTTCTTT.